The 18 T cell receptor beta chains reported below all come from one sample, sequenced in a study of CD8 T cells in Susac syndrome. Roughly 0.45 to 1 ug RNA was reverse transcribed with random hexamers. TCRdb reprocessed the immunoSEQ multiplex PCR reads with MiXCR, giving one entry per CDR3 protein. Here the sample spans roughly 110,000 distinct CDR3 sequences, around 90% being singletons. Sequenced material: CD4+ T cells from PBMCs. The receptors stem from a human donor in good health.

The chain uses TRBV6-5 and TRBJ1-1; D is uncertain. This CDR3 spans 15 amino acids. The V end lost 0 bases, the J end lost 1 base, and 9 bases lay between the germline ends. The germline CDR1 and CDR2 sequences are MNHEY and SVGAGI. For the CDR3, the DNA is TGTGCCAGCAGTTACTCGTTCAGATGGAACACTGAAGCTTTCTTT. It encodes CASSYSFRWNTEAFF.

CDR3 in amino acids: CASSPSLAALRNEQFF. In nucleotides, the CDR3 is TGCGCCAGCAGCCCCTCCCTAGCGGCCCTACGCAATGAGCAGTTCTTC. This rearrangement joins TRBV5-1 to TRBJ2-1, with TRBD2 matching 7 bases. This CDR3 is 16 amino acids long. The germline gives CDR1 SGHRS, CDR2 YFSETQ. Trimming removed 4 bases from V and 6 bases from J; junction bases left unmatched: 13.

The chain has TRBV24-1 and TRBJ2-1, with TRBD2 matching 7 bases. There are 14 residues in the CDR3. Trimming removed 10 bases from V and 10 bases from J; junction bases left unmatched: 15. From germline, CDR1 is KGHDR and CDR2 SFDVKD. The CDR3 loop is CATSDGGGALEQFF. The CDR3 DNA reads TGTGCCACTTCGGATGGCGGGGGAGCCCTCGAGCAGTTCTTC.

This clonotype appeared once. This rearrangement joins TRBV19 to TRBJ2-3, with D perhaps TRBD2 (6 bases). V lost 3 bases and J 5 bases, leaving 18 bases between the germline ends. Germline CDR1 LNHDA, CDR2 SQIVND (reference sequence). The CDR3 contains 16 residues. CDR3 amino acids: CASSIPVAGHGDTQYF. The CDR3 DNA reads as TGTGCCAGTAGTATTCCAGTTGCGGGGCATGGAGATACGCAGTATTTT.

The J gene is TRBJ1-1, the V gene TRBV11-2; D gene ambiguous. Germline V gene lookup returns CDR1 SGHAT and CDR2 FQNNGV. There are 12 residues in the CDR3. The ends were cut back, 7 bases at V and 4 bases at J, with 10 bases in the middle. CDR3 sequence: CASTHQTTEAFF. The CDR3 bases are TGTGCCAGCACCCATCAAACCACTGAAGCTTTCTTT.

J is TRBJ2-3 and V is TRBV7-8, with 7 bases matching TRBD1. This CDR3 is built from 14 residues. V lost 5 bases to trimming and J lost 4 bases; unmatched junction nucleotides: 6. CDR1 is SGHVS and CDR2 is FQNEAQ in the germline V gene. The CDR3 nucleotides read TGTGCCAGCAGCCTAGACAGGGATGCAGATACGCAGTATTTT. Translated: CASSLDRDADTQYF.

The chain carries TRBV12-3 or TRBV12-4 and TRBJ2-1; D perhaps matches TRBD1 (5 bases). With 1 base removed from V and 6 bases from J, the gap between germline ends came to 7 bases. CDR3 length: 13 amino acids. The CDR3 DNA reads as TGTGCCAGCAGTTTAGGACAGACCAATGAGCAGTTCTTC. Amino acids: CASSLGQTNEQFF.

The CDR3 region is CASSQQDLGYTF. In DNA form, the CDR3 reads TGTGCCAGCAGCCAACAGGATCTGGGCTACACCTTC. The rearrangement links TRBV14 to TRBJ1-2; D unclear. Trimming took 2 bases from V and 8 from J, leaving 9 bases between them. Germline V gene lookup returns CDR1 SGHDN and CDR2 FVKESK. This CDR3 is 12 amino acids long.

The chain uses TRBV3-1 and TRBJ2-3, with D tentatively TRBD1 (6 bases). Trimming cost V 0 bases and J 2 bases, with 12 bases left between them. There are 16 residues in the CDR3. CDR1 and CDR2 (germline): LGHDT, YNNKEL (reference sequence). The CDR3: CASSQDDRSYTDTQYF. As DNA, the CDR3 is TGTGCCAGCAGCCAAGATGACAGGTCCTACACAGATACGCAGTATTTT.

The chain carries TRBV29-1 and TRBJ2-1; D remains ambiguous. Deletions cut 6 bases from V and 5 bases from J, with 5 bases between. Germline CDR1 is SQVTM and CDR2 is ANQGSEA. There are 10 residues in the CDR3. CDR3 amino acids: CSVFDNEQFF. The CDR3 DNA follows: TGCAGCGTATTCGACAATGAGCAGTTCTTC.

CDR3 sequence (DNA): TGCGCCAGCAGCTTGGGACTGACCCGCGAGCAGTACTTC. This translates into CASSLGLTREQYF. The rearrangement links TRBV5-1 to TRBJ2-7, with no clear D. V gave up 0 bases and J gave up 6 bases, with 10 bases separating them. The length of the CDR3 is 13 residues. Germline lookup yields CDR1 SGHRS and CDR2 YFSETQ.

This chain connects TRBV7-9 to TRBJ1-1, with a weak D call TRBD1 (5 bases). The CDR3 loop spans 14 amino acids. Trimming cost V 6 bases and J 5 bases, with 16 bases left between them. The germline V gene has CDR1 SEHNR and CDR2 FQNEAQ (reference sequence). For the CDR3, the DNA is TGTGCCAGCAGAAGGACGGGGGAATGGACTGAAGCTTTCTTT. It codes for CASRRTGEWTEAFF.

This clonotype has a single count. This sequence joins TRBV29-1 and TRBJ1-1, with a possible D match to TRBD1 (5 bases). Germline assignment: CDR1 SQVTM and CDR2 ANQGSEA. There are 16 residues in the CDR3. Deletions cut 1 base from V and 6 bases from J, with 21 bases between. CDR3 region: CSVEAGQSVGVSEAFF. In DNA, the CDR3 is TGCAGCGTTGAAGCGGGTCAAAGTGTGGGGGTCTCTGAAGCTTTCTTT.

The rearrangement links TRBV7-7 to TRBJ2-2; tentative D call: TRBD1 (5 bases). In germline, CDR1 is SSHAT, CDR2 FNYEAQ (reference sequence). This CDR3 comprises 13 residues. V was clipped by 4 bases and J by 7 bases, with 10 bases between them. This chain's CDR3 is CASSYRDSGELFF. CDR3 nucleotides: TGTGCCAGCAGCTATAGAGACAGCGGGGAGCTGTTTTTT. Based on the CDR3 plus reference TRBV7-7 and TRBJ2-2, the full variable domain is GAGVSQSPRYKVTKRGQDVTLRCDPISSHATLYWYQQALGQGPEFLTYFNYEAQPDKSGLPSDRFSAERPEGSISTLTIQRTEQRDSAMYRCASSYRDSGELFFGEGSRLTVL.

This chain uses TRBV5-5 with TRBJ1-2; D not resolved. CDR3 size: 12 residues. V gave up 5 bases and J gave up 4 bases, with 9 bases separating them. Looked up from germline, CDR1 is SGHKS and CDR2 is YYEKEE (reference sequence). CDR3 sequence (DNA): TGTGCCAGCAGGTGGTTCCCCTATGGCTACACCTTC. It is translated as CASRWFPYGYTF.

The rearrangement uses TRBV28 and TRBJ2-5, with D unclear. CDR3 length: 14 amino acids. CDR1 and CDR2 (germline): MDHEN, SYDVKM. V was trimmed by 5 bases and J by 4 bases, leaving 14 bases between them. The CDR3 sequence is CASSLPGSIETQYF. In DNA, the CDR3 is TGTGCCAGCAGTCTCCCGGGCTCGATAGAGACCCAGTACTTC.

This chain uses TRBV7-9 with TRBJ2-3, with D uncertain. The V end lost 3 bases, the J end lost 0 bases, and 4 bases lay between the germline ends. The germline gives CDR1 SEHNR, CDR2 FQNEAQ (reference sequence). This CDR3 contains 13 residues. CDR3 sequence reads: CASSFPSTDTQYF. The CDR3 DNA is TGTGCCAGCAGCTTTCCGAGCACAGATACGCAGTATTTT. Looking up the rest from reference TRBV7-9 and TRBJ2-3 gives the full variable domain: DTGVSQNPRHKITKRGQNVTFRCDPISEHNRLYWYRQTLGQGPEFLTYFQNEAQLEKSRLLSDRFSAERPKGSFSTLEIQRTEQGDSAMYLCASSFPSTDTQYFGPGTRLTVL.

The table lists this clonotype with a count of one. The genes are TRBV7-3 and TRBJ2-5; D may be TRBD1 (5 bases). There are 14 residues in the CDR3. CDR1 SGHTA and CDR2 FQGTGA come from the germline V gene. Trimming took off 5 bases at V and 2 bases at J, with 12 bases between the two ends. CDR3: CASSQGPSQETQYF. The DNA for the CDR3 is TGTGCCAGCAGCCAGGGTCCTTCTCAAGAGACCCAGTACTTC.